This T cell receptor (beta chain) was identified in a study of T cell repertoires in cytomegalovirus infection. TCRdb redid the calling of the reads with MiXCR, one entry per CDR3 protein. This table holds about 230,000 distinct CDR3 sequences, approximately 22% found once. V was cut by 3 bases and J by 6 bases, with 15 bases left in between. This CDR3 contains 15 residues. The V gene's germline CDR1 is LNHDA and CDR2 SQIVND (reference sequence). The chain uses TRBV19 and TRBJ2-1; D is possibly TRBD1 (7 bases). This TCR was sampled from a human donor in good health (CMV status not recorded). Some clones in this sample may be carry-over from other donors' samples. Sequencing input: CD8+ T cells from PBMCs. The CDR3: CASSMSGGLGNEQFF. The CDR3 nucleotides are TGTGCCAGTAGTATGTCAGGGGGGCTAGGCAATGAGCAGTTCTTC.